These 3 T cell receptor beta chains were all obtained from the same sample, sequenced in a study of blood T cells in healthy people across ages (dated by TCRdb to between 2015 and 2017). The library was generated by 5' RACE. Data came from an Illumina HiSeq 2500. A second PCR of about 6 to 11 cycles was performed with a sample-barcoded 5' primer and a J-beta primer mix. The raw public reads went through TCRdb reprocessing: fastp at Q25, MiXCR clone calling, in-frame beta chains kept. Here each entry gathers all rows of one CDR3 protein and keeps the most common genes and DNA. Across this sample there are about 800,000 distinct CDR3 sequences, with 20% to 30% seen only once. 3.7% of the sample comes from the top ten. These records were also assigned to another study, of T cells of mothers and their children.

The sequencing sample was made of blood. All receptors come from a boy between 10 and 17 years old in good health.

This clonotype occurred many times. The chain recombines TRBV20-1 with TRBJ2-7, with 7 bases that match TRBD2. Germline CDR1 reads DFQATT; CDR2 reads SNEGSKA (reference sequence). CDR3 length: 16 amino acids. The V and J ends lost 0 bases and 2 bases, in that order; junction bases with no gene match: 10. CDR3 protein: CSARDWLAGETYEQYF. The DNA of the CDR3 is TGCAGTGCTAGAGATTGGTTGGCGGGGGAGACCTACGAGCAGTACTTC.

This clonotype turned up a few times. The chain links TRBV6-5 to TRBJ2-5, with D perhaps matching TRBD1 or TRBD2 (5 bases each). The CDR3 sequence is 15 residues long. V lost 2 bases and J 1 base, leaving 11 bases between the germline ends. Germline V gene data show CDR1 as MNHEY and CDR2 as SVGAGI. The CDR3 is CASSYVGRAQETQYF. CDR3 nucleotide sequence: TGTGCCAGCAGTTACGTGGGGCGGGCCCAAGAGACCCAGTACTTC.

The gene calls are TRBV15 and TRBJ2-7, with 11 nucleotides matching TRBD2. The CDR3 extends over 18 amino acids. V shed 3 bases, J shed 2 bases, and the junction held 12 bases outside the gene matches. Germline CDR1 reads LNHNV; CDR2 reads YYDKDF (reference sequence). This chain's CDR3 is CATSSSSPTSGTPYEQYF. The DNA of the CDR3 is TGTGCCACCAGCAGCAGCAGCCCGACTAGCGGGACCCCCTACGAGCAGTACTTC.